This TCR beta chain was sequenced during a study of blood T cell repertoires in COVID-19. Study details: Some COVID-19 samples were acute and others convalescent; all came from the United States, Italy and Spain. Sample material is recorded as cDNA or gDNA derived from T cells, B-cell-depleted T cells, or PBMCs.

Trimming removed 5 bases from V and 5 bases from J; junction bases left unmatched: 1. This CDR3 spans 13 amino acids. The germline gives CDR1 MGHDK, CDR2 SYGVNS. The assay was immunoSEQ multiplex PCR, and TCRdb's table has in-frame clones only and misses some. The sample holds some 350,000 clones; 87% are singletons and the top ten take more than 5%. Seattle patients were enrolled while actively infected and followed longitudinally. Sequencing was done on a sample of peripheral blood. The chain carries TRBV25-1 and TRBJ1-4; 8 nucleotides line up with TRBD1. The receptor comes from a woman in her 50s with COVID-19, enrolled during active disease. The CDR3 bases are TGTGCCAGCAGTAGACAGGGGAATGAAAAACTGTTTTTT. This encodes CASSRQGNEKLFF.